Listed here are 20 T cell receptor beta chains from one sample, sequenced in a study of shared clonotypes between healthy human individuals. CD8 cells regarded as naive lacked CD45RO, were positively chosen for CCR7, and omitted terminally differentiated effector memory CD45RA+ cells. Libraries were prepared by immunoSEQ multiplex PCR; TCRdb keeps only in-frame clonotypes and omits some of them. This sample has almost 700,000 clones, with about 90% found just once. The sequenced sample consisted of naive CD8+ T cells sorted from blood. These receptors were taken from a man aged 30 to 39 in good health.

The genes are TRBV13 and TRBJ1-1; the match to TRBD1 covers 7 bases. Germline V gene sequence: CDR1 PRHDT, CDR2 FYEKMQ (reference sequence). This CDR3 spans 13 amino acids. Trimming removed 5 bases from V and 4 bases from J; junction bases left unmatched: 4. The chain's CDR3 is CASSPGDSTEAFF. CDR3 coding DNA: TGTGCCAGCAGCCCCGGGGACAGCACTGAAGCTTTCTTT. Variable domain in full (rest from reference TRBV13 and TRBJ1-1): AAGVIQSPRHLIKEKRETATLKCYPIPRHDTVYWYQQGPGQDPQFLISFYEKMQSDKGSIPDRFSAQQFSDYHSELNMSSLELGDSALYFCASSPGDSTEAFFGQGTRLTVV.

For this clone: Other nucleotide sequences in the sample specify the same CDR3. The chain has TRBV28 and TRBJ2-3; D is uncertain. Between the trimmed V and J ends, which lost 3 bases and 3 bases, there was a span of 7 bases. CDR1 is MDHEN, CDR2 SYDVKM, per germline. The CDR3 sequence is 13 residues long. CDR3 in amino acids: CASSFRLTDTQYF. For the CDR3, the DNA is TGTGCCAGCAGTTTCCGACTTACAGATACGCAGTATTTT.

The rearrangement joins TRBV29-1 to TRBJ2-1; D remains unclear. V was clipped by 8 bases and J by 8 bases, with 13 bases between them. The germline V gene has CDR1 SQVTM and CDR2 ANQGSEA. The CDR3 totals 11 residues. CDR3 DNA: TGCAGCTCTTGGGTCGGCGATGAGCAGTTCTTC. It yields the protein CSSWVGDEQFF.

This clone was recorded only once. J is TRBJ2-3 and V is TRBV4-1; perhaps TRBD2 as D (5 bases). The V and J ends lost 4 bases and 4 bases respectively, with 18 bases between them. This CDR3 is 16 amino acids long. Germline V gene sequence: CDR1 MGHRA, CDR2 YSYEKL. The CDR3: CASSPRLAGSPDTQYF. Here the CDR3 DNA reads TGCGCCAGCAGCCCCCGACTCGCGGGTTCCCCAGATACGCAGTATTTT.

CDR3 amino acids: CASSPRQGDPYEQYF. Written as DNA, the CDR3 is TGTGCCAGCAGCCCCCGACAGGGGGACCCCTACGAGCAGTACTTC. V is TRBV9 and J is TRBJ2-7, with 9 positions matching TRBD1. This CDR3 spans 15 amino acids. Germline CDR1 and CDR2: SGDLS and YYNGEE. Trimming removed 4 bases from V and 2 bases from J; junction bases left unmatched: 7.

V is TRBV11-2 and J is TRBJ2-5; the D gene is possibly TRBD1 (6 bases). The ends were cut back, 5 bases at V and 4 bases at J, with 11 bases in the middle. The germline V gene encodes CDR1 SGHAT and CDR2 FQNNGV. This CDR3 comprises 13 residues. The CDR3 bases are TGTGCCAGCAGCGTCAGGGGCCCAGAGACCCAGTACTTC. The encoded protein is CASSVRGPETQYF.

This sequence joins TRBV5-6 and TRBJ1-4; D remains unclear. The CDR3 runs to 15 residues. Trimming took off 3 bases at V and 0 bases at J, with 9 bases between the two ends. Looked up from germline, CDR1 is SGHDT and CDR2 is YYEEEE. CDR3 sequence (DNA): TGTGCCAGCAGCTCACGTATTACAACTAATGAAAAACTGTTTTTT. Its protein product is CASSSRITTNEKLFF.

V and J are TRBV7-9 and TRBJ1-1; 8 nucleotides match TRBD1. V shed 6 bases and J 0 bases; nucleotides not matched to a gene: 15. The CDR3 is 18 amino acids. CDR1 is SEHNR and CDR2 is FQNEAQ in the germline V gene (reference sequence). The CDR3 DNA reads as TGTGCCAGCAGAGTCCGGACAGGGAGATGGAACATGAACACTGAAGCTTTCTTT. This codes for CASRVRTGRWNMNTEAFF. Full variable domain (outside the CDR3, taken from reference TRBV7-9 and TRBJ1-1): DTGVSQNPRHKITKRGQNVTFRCDPISEHNRLYWYRQTLGQGPEFLTYFQNEAQLEKSRLLSDRFSAERPKGSFSTLEIQRTEQGDSAMYLCASRVRTGRWNMNTEAFFGQGTRLTVV.

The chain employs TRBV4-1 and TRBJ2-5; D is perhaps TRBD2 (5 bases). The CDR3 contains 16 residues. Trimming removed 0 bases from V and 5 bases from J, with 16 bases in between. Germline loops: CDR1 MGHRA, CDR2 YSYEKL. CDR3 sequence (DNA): TGCGCCAGCAGCCAAGATCCCCAAGCGAGGGCGGAGACCCAGTACTTC. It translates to CASSQDPQARAETQYF.

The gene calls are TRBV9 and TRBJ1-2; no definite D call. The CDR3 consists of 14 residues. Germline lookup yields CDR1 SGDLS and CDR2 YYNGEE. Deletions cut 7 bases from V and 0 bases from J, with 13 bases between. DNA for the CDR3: TGTGCCAGCTCCTCGGCAGGACCTAACTATGGCTACACCTTC. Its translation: CASSSAGPNYGYTF.

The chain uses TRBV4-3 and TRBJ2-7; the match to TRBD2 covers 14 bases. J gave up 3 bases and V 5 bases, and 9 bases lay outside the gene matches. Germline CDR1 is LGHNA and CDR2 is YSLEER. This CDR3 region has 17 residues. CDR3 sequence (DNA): TGCGCCAGCAGCTACGGACTAGCGGGAGGAGCAGTCTACGAGCAGTACTTC. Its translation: CASSYGLAGGAVYEQYF.

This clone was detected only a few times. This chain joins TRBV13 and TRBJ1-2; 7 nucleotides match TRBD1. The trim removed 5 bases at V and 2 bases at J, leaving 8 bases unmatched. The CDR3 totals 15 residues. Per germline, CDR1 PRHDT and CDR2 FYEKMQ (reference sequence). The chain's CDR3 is CASSRPLTGNYGYTF. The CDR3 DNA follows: TGTGCCAGCAGCCGACCGTTGACAGGGAACTATGGCTACACCTTC.

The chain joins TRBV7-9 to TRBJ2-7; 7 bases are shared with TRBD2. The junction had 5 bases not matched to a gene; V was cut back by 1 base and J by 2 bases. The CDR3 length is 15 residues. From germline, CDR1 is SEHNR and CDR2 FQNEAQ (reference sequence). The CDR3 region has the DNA TGTGCCAGCAGCTTAGTGGGAGGGCAGACCTACGAGCAGTACTTC. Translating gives CASSLVGGQTYEQYF.

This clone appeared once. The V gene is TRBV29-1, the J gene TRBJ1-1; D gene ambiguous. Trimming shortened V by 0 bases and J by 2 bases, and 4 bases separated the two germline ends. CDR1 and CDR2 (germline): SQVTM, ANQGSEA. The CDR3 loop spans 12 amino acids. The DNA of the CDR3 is TGCAGCGTTGAAGAGGATAACACTGAAGCTTTCTTT. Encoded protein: CSVEEDNTEAFF.

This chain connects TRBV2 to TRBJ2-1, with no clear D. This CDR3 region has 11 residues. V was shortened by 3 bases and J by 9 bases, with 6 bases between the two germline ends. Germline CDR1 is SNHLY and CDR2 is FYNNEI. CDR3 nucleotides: TGTGCCAGCAGTGACCCGGCTGAGCAGTTCTTC. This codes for CASSDPAEQFF.

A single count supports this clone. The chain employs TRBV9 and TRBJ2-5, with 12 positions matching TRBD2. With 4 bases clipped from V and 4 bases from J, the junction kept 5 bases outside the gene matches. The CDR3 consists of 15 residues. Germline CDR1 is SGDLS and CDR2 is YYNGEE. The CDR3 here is CASSPSGRVGETQYF. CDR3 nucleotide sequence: TGTGCCAGCAGCCCTAGCGGGAGGGTCGGAGAGACCCAGTACTTC. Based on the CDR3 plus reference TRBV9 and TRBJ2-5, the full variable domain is DSGVTQTPKHLITATGQRVTLRCSPRSGDLSVYWYQQSLDQGLQFLIQYYNGEERAKGNILERFSAQQFPDLHSELNLSSLELGDSALYFCASSPSGRVGETQYFGPGTRLLVL.

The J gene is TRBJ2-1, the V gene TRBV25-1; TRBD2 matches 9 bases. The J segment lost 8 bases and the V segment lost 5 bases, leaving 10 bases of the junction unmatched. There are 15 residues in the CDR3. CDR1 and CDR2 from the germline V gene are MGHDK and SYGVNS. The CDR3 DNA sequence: TGTGCCAGCAGTCCCCGGGCGGGAGGGCCCCATGAGCAGTTCTTC. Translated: CASSPRAGGPHEQFF. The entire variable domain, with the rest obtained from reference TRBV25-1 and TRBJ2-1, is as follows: EADIYQTPRYLVIGTGKKITLECSQTMGHDKMYWYQQDPGMELHLIHYSYGVNSTEKGDLSSESTVSRIRTEHFPLTLESARPSHTSQYLCASSPRAGGPHEQFFGPGTRLTVL.

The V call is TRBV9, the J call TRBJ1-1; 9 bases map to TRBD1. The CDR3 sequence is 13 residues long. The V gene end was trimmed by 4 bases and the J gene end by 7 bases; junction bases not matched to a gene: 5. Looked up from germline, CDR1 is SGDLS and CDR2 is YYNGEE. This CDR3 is CASSIRTGDEAFF. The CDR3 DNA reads TGTGCCAGCAGCATCAGGACAGGGGATGAAGCTTTCTTT.

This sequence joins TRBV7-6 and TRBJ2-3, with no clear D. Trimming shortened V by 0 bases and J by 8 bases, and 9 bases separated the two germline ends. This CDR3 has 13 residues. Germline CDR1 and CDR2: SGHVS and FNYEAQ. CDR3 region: CASSLAGFGTQYF. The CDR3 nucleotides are TGTGCCAGCAGCTTAGCCGGGTTTGGTACGCAGTATTTT.

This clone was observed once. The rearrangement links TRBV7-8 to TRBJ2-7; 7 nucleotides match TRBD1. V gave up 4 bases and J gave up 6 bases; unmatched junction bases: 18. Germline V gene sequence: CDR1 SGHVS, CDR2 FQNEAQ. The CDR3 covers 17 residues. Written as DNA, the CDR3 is TGTGCCAGCAGCTCGAGCCCCCGGGACAGTTCTCACAGCGAGCAGTACTTC. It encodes CASSSSPRDSSHSEQYF.